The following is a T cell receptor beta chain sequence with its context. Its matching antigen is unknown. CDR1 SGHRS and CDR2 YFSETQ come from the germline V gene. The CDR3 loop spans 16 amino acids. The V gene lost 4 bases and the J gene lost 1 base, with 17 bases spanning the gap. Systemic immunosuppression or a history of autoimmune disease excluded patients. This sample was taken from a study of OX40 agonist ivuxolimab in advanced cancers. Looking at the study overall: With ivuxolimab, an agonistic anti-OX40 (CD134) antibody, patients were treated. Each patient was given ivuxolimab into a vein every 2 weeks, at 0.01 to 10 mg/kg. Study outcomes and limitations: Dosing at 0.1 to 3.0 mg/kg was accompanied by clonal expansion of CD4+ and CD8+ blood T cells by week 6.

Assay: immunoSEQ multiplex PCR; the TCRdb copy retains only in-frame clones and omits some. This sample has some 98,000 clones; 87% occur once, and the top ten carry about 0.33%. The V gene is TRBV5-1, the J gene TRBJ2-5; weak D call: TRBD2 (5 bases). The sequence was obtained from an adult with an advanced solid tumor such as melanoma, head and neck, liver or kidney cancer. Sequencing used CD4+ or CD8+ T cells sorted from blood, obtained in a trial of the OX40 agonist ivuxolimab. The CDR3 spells CASSPPEGAIQETQYF. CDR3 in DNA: TGCGCCAGCAGCCCTCCCGAGGGAGCCATCCAAGAGACCCAGTACTTC.